The sequence of this T cell receptor beta chain was determined in a study of blood T cell repertoires in COVID-19. At the level of the study: Specimens from acute and convalescent COVID-19 originated in the United States, Italy and Spain. T cells, B-cell-depleted T cells, or PBMCs provided the cDNA or gDNA that served as material.

In the source study's methods: Reference gene primer amplification gave nucleated cell count estimates. The data were produced by immunoSEQ multiplex PCR, yet TCRdb's version contains in-frame clones alone and is incomplete. The DNA gave D and trimming, while V, J and clone size come from that table. The repertoire holds a few hundred thousand clones, with roughly 80% as singletons. This clonotype was obtained from a woman younger than 35 with acute or convalescent COVID-19. Material: peripheral blood.

The CDR3, as DNA: TGTGCCAGCAGCTTTTGGCGGGAGGGGGCCGGGGAGCTGTTTTTT. Translated: CASSFWREGAGELFF. The V call is TRBV11-3, the J call TRBJ2-2, with 9 positions matching TRBD2. The germline V gene has CDR1 SGHNT and CDR2 YENEEA. The CDR3 consists of 15 residues. V was clipped by 3 bases and J by 6 bases; unmatched bases: 5.